This T cell receptor beta chain was identified during a study of blood T cell repertoires in COVID-19 (dated by TCRdb to 2020 to 2022). For context, the study as a whole: Collaborator samples came from the United States, Italy and Spain and covered acute and convalescent phases of COVID-19. The prospective study material was composed of cDNA or gDNA derived from T cells, B-cell-depleted T cells, or PBMCs. HLA class I and class II types, where available, came from metadata supplied by the sample provider rather than from assay-based typing. The samples were drawn from two sources: the first 160 participants of the ongoing ImmuneRACE study, and 1,000 to 1,500 subjects contributed by 6 global collaborators. A de-identified subject ID, COVID-19 status, age in years and sex were almost always included in the sample metadata. The repertoires were made available in a free public database intended to serve as a resource for research on the immune response to SARS-CoV-2. Deeply sampled blood TCRbeta repertoires from subjects exposed to, actively infected with, or recovered from COVID-19 were included in the dataset. What the study reported, not specific to this receptor: Clinical and demographic metadata were provided uncurated, with the amount varying by source and participant.

Germline trimming amounts to 0 bases on V and 6 bases on J, with 4 as the count of junction bases outside the gene matches. CDR1 SEHNR and CDR2 FQNEAQ are derived from the germline V gene (reference sequence). The CDR3 spans 15 residues, from the cysteine through the phenylalanine. Just the 45-base CDR3 DNA is kept, in frame starting at base 1. TCRbeta CDR3 regions were amplified from genomic DNA using the immunoSEQ Assay, a bias-controlled multiplex PCR. The authors' pipeline ran thus. Within the assay, amplification of reference gene primers was used to estimate how many nucleated cells each sample contained. To quantify the absolute abundance of each unique TCRbeta CDR3 rearrangement, sequence reads were collapsed and filtered. For each sample, productive Simpson clonality was calculated as the square root of Simpson's diversity index across productive rearrangements. This is the immuneACCESS table as TCRdb keeps it, with only in-frame sequences that have V and J called. A part of the clones is gone; compared with another copy, unresolved V genes explain less than half, and the rest is unexplained. V, J and clone size are taken as reported in that table, and D and trimming were inferred from the DNA itself. The sample table holds 150,000 to 200,000 clones, of which roughly 90% were seen once. The ten top clones hold 0.77% of the sample.

As to this clone: Its antigen is not yet known. There are no base qualities to consult, and no much larger clone falls within one base.

Enrolling through a virtual design, the prospective study's participants ranged in age from about 18 to 89 years and lived across approximately 25 United States geographic areas. In the prospective study, cohorts were assigned on the basis of participant-reported clinical history obtained from a screening survey and a study questionnaire. Recovered participants in ImmuneRACE Cohort 3 were defined by two consecutive negative NP/OP PCR tests, clearance by a healthcare professional, or resolution of symptoms. In the prospective study, mobile phlebotomists collected whole blood, serum and a nasopharyngeal or oropharyngeal swab from each participant. Participants in the prospective study had the option to provide additional blood draws and questionnaires over a roughly two-month period. Before DNA extraction, blood samples from the prospective study were shipped at room temperature or frozen.

This sequence was found in a woman under 30 who had recovered from COVID-19. This sequence uses TRBV7-9 and TRBJ2-1; the central 8 bases match TRBD2. The material sequenced was PBMCs or T cells enriched from blood (not recorded which). The nucleotides are TGTGCCAGCAGCTTAGCACTAGCGGAGCGCAATGAGCAGTTCTTC. Translated, it gives CASSLALAERNEQFF.